These T cell receptor beta chains were read from a single sample in a study of human T cells and chemical hapten exposure. TCRdb re-called the RACE reads through MiXCR, storing one row per CDR3 protein. The repertoire includes 350,000 to 450,000 distinct CDR3 sequences, more than 4.5% of them detected once, and just over 2.5% sits in the top ten. The sample consisted of whole blood, taken in connection with sensitization to the hapten diphenylcyclopropenone (DPC). The receptors come from a woman aged 45-65 years with alopecia areata. Some clones in this sample may be carry-over from other donors' samples. Both conserved end residues are part of each CDR3. D genes are given only for firm matches. Not every row has a clone size; where given, it reads once, few, many or a size class.

V	size	J	D	CDR3	DNA
TRBV24-1	few	TRBJ2-7	.	CATSDLLGAAAYEQYF	TGTGCCACCAGTGATTTGCTCGGCGCAGCTGCCTACGAGCAGTACTTC
TRBV6-5	few	TRBJ2-3	.	CASIPAPGSDTQYF	TGTGCCAGCATCCCGGCGCCGGGTTCAGATACGCAGTATTTT
TRBV29-1	many	TRBJ2-3	.	CSVEAGAGDTQYF	TGCAGCGTTGAAGCGGGAGCGGGAGATACGCAGTATTTT
TRBV6-1	many	TRBJ1-2	.	CASERGIDGYTF	TGTGCCTCTGAGCGGGGGATCGATGGCTACACCTTC
TRBV5-1	many	TRBJ1-5	.	CASSLVAGNQPQHF	TGCGCCAGCAGCTTGGTTGCCGGGAATCAGCCCCAGCATTTT
TRBV7-2	many	TRBJ2-5	TRBD1	CASGQGAGETQYF	TGTGCCAGCGGACAGGGGGCAGGGGAGACCCAGTACTTC
TRBV27	few	TRBJ2-3	TRBD2	CASSFGGGPRDTQYF	TGTGCCAGCAGTTTCGGGGGAGGGCCGCGAGATACGCAGTATTTT
TRBV5-5	.	TRBJ1-1	.	CASSFVRGVVTEAFF	TGTGCCAGCAGCTTTGTCCGGGGGGTTGTCACTGAAGCTTTCTTT
TRBV28	few	TRBJ2-1	.	CASVPQGQTWNEQFF	TGTGCCAGCGTGCCCCAGGGGCAGACTTGGAATGAGCAGTTCTTC
TRBV28	few	TRBJ2-7	TRBD1	CASSLPGQSSYEQYF	TGTGCCAGCAGTTTACCGGGACAGAGCTCCTACGAGCAGTACTTC
TRBV7-9	.	TRBJ2-2	.	CASSLFRGKNPGELFF	TGTGCCAGCAGCTTATTCAGGGGCAAGAATCCCGGGGAGCTGTTTTTT
TRBV5-6	.	TRBJ2-3	.	CASSRRTGFIGDTQYF	TGTGCCAGCAGCCGCAGGACCGGTTTTATCGGAGATACGCAGTATTTT
TRBV11-2	.	TRBJ2-3	.	CASSTSFRGRGTDTQYF	TGTGCCAGCAGCACCTCCTTCAGGGGCAGGGGCACAGATACGCAGTATTTT
TRBV2	many	TRBJ2-3	.	CASSEVGVSTDTQYF	TGTGCCAGCAGTGAAGTGGGGGTTAGCACAGATACGCAGTATTTT
TRBV2	many	TRBJ1-1	TRBD1	CASSRTGGLFAEAFF	TGTGCCAGCAGTCGGACAGGGGGCCTATTCGCTGAAGCTTTCTTT
TRBV28	few	TRBJ1-1	.	CASTSLQGHTEAFF	TGTGCCAGCACTTCCCTCCAGGGCCACACTGAAGCTTTCTTT
TRBV27	.	TRBJ2-7	.	CATGPNLSYEQYF	TGTGCCACCGGACCCAACTTATCCTACGAGCAGTACTTC
TRBV6-5	few	TRBJ1-5	.	CASSQSYSNQPQHF	TGTGCCAGCAGTCAAAGTTATAGCAATCAGCCCCAGCATTTT
TRBV2	few	TRBJ1-2	.	CATPERGSVYGYTF	TGTGCCACCCCTGAGCGGGGCTCGGTCTATGGCTACACCTTC
TRBV9	many	TRBJ1-1	TRBD1	CASNPTGANTEAFF	TGTGCCAGCAACCCTACAGGGGCAAACACTGAAGCTTTCTTT
TRBV15	.	TRBJ1-4	.	CATSNYGGEGTEKLFF	TGTGCCACCAGCAATTATGGTGGAGAGGGGACTGAAAAACTGTTTTTT
TRBV7-9	many	TRBJ1-1	TRBD1	CASSSRGLDNTEAFF	TGTGCCAGCAGCTCTAGGGGGCTTGATAACACTGAAGCTTTCTTT
TRBV29-1	once	TRBJ2-2	.	CSALEGRTGELLF	TGCAGCGCTCTGGAGGGCCGCACCGGGGAGCTGCTTTTT
TRBV12-5	.	TRBJ2-2	TRBD2	CASGFIPRGADGELFF	TGTGCTAGTGGGTTCATCCCGCGGGGGGCTGACGGGGAGCTGTTTTTT
TRBV6-1	many	TRBJ1-1	TRBD1	CASTLEDRIGGTEAFF	TGTGCCAGCACCTTAGAGGACAGGATCGGGGGGACTGAAGCTTTCTTT
TRBV29-1	few	TRBJ1-1	TRBD1	CSVDSRTGITEAFF	TGCAGCGTTGACTCAAGGACAGGGATCACTGAAGCTTTCTTT
TRBV6-2/TRBV6-3	many	TRBJ1-1	TRBD1	CASKLTGAQTEAFF	TGTGCCAGCAAACTGACAGGGGCCCAGACTGAAGCTTTCTTT
TRBV29-1	few	TRBJ2-6	TRBD1	CSVVGTGGPSGANVLTF	TGCAGCGTTGTAGGGACAGGTGGCCCCTCTGGGGCCAACGTCCTGACTTTC
TRBV12-5	.	TRBJ2-7	TRBD1	CASEGDRVREQYF	TGTGCTAGTGAAGGGGACAGAGTCCGCGAGCAGTACTTC
TRBV4-3	few	TRBJ2-7	.	CASSQGGRSYEQYF	TGCGCCAGCAGCCAAGGAGGCAGGTCCTACGAGCAGTACTTC
TRBV12-3/TRBV12-4	few	TRBJ1-6	.	CASSSGGRGPNSPLHF	TGTGCCAGCAGTTCCGGCGGCAGGGGACCGAATTCACCCCTCCACTTT
TRBV14	few	TRBJ1-2	TRBD1	CASSRGDSRWNGYTF	TGTGCCAGCAGCCGGGGGGACAGTCGTTGGAATGGCTACACCTTC
TRBV7-2	many	TRBJ2-2	.	CASSLVSTNTGELFF	TGTGCCAGCAGCTTAGTGAGCACGAACACCGGGGAGCTGTTTTTT